Shown below are 2 T cell receptor beta chains from a single sample sequenced in a study of blood T cell repertoires in COVID-19. Data came from immunoSEQ multiplex PCR; TCRdb stores just in-frame clones and leaves some out. Of around 250,000 clones listed, about 89% were seen once; the top ten hold 1.2%. Sequencing was performed on PBMCs or T cells enriched from blood (not recorded which). The receptors come from a human donor in a cohort exposed to, infected with or recovered from COVID-19 (not recorded which). The donor label of this sample is uncertain.

The chain recombines TRBV9 with TRBJ1-3; no definite D call. CDR3 length: 15 amino acids. Germline CDR1 SGDLS, CDR2 YYNGEE. Trimming shortened V by 4 bases and J by 0 bases, and 11 bases separated the two germline ends. The CDR3 DNA is TGTGCCAGCAGCCCTAGACTGTCCTCTGGAAACACCATATATTTT. This translates into CASSPRLSSGNTIYF.

This clone was counted only a few times. The chain employs TRBV19 and TRBJ1-2; D remains ambiguous. The CDR3 has 14 residues. Germline-derived CDR1 and CDR2 are LNHDA and SQIVND (reference sequence). Trimming pared 2 bases from V and 8 bases from J, leaving 15 bases between. The CDR3 loop is CASSIRVNVGGYTF. DNA of the CDR3: TGTGCCAGTAGTATACGAGTTAACGTGGGCGGCTACACCTTC.